This T cell receptor (beta chain) was sequenced for a study of shared clonotypes between healthy human individuals. The table came from immunoSEQ multiplex PCR; TCRdb's copy has only in-frame clones and leaves some out. The table lists approximately 2.4 million clones, more than 90% of them singletons. V was cut by 5 bases and J by 6 bases, with 17 bases left in between. This CDR3 comprises 14 residues. The germline CDR1 and CDR2 sequences are SGHTA and FQGNSA. The specimen was naive CD4+ T cells sorted from blood. Subset of the sample: CD45RA+ positively selected. The clonotype comes from a man aged 18 to 29 in good health. The V call is TRBV7-2, the J call TRBJ2-7; D tentatively fits TRBD1 or TRBD2 (6 bases each). The CDR3 DNA follows: TGTGCCAGCAGCACACAACTACAGGGAGGCGAGCAGTACTTC. It yields the protein CASSTQLQGGEQYF.